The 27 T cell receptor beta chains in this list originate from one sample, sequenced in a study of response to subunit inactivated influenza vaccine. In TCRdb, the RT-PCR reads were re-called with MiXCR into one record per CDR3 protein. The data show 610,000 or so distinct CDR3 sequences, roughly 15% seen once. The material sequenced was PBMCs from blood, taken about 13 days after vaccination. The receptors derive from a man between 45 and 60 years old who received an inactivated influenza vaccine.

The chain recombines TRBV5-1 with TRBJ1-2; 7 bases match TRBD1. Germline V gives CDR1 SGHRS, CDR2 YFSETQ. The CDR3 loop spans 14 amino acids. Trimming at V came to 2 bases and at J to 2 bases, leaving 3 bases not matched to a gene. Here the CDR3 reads CASSLPGQNYGYTF. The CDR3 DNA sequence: TGCGCCAGCAGCTTACCGGGACAGAACTATGGCTACACCTTC.

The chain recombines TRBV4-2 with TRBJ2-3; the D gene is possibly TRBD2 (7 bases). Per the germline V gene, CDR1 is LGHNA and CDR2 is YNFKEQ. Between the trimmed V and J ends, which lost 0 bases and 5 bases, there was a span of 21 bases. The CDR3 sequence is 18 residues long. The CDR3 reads CASSQDEWAGAALDTQYF. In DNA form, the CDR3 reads TGTGCCAGCAGCCAAGATGAATGGGCGGGGGCCGCCCTAGATACGCAGTATTTT.

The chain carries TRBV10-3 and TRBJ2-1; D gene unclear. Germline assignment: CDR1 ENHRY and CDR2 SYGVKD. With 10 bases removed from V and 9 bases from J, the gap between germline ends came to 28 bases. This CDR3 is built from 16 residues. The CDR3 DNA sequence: TGTGCCACCGGGTCGAGAATGGCCCCGGCTTCGACTGAGCAGTTCTTC. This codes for CATGSRMAPASTEQFF.

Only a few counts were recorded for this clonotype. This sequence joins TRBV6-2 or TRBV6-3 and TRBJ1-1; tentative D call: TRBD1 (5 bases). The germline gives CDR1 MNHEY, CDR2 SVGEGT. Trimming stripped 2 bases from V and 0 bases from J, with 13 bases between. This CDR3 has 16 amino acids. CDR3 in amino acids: CASSYVPGTVNTEAFF. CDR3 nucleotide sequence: TGTGCCAGCAGTTACGTCCCCGGGACGGTGAACACTGAAGCTTTCTTT.

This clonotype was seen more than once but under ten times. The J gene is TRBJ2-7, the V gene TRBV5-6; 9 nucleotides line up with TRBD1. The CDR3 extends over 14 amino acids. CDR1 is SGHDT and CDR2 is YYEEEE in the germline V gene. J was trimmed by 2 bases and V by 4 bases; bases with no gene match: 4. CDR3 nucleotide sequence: TGTGCCAGCAGCCCGGACAGGGGAACCTACGAGCAGTACTTC. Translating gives CASSPDRGTYEQYF.

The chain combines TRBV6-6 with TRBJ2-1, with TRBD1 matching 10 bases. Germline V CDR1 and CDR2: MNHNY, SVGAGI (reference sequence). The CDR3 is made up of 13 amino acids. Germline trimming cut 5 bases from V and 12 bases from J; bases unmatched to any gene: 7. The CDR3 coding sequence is TGTGCCAGCAGTACGGGACAGGGGACTGGGCAGTTCTTC. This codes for CASSTGQGTGQFF.

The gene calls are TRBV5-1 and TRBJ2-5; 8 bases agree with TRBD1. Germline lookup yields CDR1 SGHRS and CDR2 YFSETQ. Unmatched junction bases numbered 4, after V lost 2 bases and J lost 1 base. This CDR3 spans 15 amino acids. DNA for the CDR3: TGCGCCAGCAGCTTTAATACAGGGGGCCAAGAGACCCAGTACTTC. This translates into CASSFNTGGQETQYF.

For the CDR3, the DNA is TGTGCCAGCAGCTTAGGCCTCAATACGCAGTATTTT. It yields the protein CASSLGLNTQYF. The chain employs TRBV7-2 and TRBJ2-3; D remains unclear. The germline V gene encodes CDR1 SGHTA and CDR2 FQGNSA. CDR3 length: 12 amino acids. V lost 1 base, J lost 7 bases, and 6 bases lay in between.

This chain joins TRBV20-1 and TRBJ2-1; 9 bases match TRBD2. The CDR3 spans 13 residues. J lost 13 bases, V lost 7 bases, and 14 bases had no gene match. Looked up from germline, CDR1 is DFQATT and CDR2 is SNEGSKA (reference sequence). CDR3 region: CSVPPLAGSPQFF. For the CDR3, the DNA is TGCAGTGTCCCCCCGCTAGCGGGAAGTCCTCAGTTCTTC.

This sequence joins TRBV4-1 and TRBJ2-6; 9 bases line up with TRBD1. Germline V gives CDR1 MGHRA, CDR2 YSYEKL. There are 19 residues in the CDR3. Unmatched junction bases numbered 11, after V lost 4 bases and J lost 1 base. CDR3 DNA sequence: TGCGCCAGCAGCCCGCCAGTTGACAGGGGGAATTCTGGGGCCAACGTCCTGACTTTC. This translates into CASSPPVDRGNSGANVLTF.

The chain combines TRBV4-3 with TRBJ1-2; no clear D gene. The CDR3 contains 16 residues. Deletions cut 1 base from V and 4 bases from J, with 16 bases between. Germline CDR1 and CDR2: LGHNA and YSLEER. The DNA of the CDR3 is TGCGCCAGCAGCCAAGTCGAGACCCGAAGGTCCTATGGCTACACCTTC. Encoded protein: CASSQVETRRSYGYTF.

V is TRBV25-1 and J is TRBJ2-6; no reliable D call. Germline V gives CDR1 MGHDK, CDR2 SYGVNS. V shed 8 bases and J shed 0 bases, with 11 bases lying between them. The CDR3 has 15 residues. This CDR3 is CASSKLFSGANVLTF. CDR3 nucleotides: TGTGCCAGCTCCAAGCTTTTCTCTGGGGCCAACGTCCTGACTTTC.

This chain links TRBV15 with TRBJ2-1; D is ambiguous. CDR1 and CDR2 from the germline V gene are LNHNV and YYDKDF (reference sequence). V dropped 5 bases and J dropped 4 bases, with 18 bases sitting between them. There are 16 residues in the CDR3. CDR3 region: CATSQATTQPYNEQFF. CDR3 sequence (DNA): TGTGCCACCAGCCAAGCTACGACCCAGCCATACAATGAGCAGTTCTTC. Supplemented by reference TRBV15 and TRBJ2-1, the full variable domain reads DAMVIQNPRYQVTQFGKPVTLSCSQTLNHNVMYWYQQKSSQAPKLLFHYYDKDFNNEADTPDNFQSRRPNTSFCFLDIRSPGLGDTAMYLCATSQATTQPYNEQFFGPGTRLTVL.

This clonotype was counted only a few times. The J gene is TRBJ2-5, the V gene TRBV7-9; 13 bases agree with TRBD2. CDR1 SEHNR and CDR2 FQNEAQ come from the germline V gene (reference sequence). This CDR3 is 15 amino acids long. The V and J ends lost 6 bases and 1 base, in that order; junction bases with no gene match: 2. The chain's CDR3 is CASRRLAGGQETQYF. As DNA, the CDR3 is TGTGCCAGCAGAAGACTAGCGGGGGGCCAAGAGACCCAGTACTTC.

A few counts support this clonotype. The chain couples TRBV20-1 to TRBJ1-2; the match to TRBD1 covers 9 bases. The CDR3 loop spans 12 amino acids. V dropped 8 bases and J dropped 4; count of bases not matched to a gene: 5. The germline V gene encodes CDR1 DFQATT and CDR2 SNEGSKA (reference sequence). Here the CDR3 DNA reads TGCAGTTCAACAGGGGGCGGCTATGGCTACACCTTC. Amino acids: CSSTGGGYGYTF.

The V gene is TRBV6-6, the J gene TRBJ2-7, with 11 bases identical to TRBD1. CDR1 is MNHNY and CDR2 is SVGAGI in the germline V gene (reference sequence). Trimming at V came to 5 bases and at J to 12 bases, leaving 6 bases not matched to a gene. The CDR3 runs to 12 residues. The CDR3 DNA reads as TGTGCCAGCAGTGCTGGACAGGGGGCTTCGTACTTC. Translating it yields CASSAGQGASYF.

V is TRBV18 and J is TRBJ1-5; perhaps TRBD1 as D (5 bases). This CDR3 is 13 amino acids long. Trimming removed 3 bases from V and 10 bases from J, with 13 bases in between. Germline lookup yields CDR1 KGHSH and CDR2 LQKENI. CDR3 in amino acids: CASSPAGRQPQHF. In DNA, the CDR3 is TGTGCCAGCTCACCCGCGGGACGTCAACCCCAGCATTTT. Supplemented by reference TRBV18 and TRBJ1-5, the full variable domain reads NAGVMQNPRHLVRRRGQEARLRCSPMKGHSHVYWYRQLPEEGLKFMVYLQKENIIDESGMPKERFSAEFPKEGPSILRIQQVVRGDSAAYFCASSPAGRQPQHFGDGTRLSIL.

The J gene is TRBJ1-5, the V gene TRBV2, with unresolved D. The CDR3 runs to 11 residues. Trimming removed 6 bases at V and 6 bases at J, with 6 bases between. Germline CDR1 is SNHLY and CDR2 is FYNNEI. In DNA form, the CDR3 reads TGTGCCAGCAGAATAGCTCAGCCCCAGCATTTT. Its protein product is CASRIAQPQHF.

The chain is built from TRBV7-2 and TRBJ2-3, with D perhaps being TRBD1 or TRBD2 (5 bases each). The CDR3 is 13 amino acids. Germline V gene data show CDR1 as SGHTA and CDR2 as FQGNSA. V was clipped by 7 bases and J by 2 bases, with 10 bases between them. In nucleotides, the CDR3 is TGTGCCAGCAACCGGGACCTCACAGATACGCAGTATTTT. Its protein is CASNRDLTDTQYF.

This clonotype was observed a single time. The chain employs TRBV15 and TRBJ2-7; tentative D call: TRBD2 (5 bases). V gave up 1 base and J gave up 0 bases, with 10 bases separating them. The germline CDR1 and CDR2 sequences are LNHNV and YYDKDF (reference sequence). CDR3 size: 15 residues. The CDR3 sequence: CATSRGGSISYEQYF. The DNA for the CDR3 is TGTGCCACCAGCAGAGGAGGGAGTATCTCCTACGAGCAGTACTTC.

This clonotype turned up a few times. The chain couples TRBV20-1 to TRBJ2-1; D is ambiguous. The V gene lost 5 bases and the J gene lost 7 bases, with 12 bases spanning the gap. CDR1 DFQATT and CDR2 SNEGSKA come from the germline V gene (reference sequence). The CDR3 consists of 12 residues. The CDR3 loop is CSASAQLNEQFF. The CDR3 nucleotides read TGCAGTGCTTCAGCGCAATTGAATGAGCAGTTCTTC.

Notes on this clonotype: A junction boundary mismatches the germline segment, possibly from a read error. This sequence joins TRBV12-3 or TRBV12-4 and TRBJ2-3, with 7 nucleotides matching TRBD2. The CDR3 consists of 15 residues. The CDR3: CTSSLWAGVPDTQYF. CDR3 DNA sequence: TGTACCAGCAGTTTGTGGGCGGGAGTTCCAGATACGCAGTATTTT.

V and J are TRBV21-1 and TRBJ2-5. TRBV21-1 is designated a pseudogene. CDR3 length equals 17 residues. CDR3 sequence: CASSTTRSTGDQETQYF. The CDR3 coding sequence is TGTGCCAGCAGCACCACCAGATCTACAGGGGACCAAGAGACCCAGTACTTC.

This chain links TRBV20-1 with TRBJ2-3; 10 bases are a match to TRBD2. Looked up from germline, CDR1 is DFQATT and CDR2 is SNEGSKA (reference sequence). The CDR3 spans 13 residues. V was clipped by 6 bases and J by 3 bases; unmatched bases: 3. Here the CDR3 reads CSAPSGGTDTQYF. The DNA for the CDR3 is TGCAGTGCCCCTAGCGGGGGAACAGATACGCAGTATTTT.

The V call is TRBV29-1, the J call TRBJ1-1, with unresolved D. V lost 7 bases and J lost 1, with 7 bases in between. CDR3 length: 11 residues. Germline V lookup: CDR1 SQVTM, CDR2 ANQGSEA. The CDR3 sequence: CSAHTNTEAFF. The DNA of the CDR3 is TGCAGCGCTCACACGAACACTGAAGCTTTCTTT.

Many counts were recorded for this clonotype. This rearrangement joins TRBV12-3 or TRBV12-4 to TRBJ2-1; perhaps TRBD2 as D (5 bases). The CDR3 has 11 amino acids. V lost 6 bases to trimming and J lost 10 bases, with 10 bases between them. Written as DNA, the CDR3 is TGTGCCAGCAGGACGCGGGCAGAGCAGTTCTTC. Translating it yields CASRTRAEQFF.

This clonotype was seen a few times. In DNA form, the CDR3 reads TGTGCCAGCAGCTGGGGACTAGCCGGCTACGAGCAGTACTTC. Its translation is CASSWGLAGYEQYF. This chain links TRBV28 with TRBJ2-7; the match to TRBD2 covers 9 bases. Trimming removed 6 bases from V and 3 bases from J; junction bases left unmatched: 6. The CDR3 contains 14 residues. The germline CDR1 and CDR2 sequences are MDHEN and SYDVKM.